These 20 T cell receptor beta chains were sequenced from one sample in a study of T cells after yellow fever vaccination. TCRdb passed the 5' RACE reads through MiXCR, listing each CDR3 protein once. This table has hundreds of thousands of distinct CDR3 sequences, about 19% appearing once. The sample was PBMCs, taken before the yellow fever booster vaccination. The source of these receptors is a man aged 18 to 30 who received the YFV17D yellow fever vaccine.

This clonotype occurred a few times. The V call is TRBV24-1, the J call TRBJ2-1; a possible D gene is TRBD2 (5 bases). The CDR3 consists of 14 residues. V was cut by 3 bases and J by 6 bases, with 11 bases left in between. Germline CDR1 reads KGHDR; CDR2 reads SFDVKD. The CDR3 DNA is TGTGCCACCAGTGATCCCAGCGGCAGCAATGAGCAGTTCTTC. Translating it yields CATSDPSGSNEQFF.

The chain links TRBV5-5 to TRBJ2-5; 7 positions match TRBD1. This CDR3 is built from 15 residues. V gave up 0 bases and J gave up 6 bases; unmatched junction bases: 8. Germline assignment: CDR1 SGHKS and CDR2 YYEKEE (reference sequence). CDR3 bases: TGTGCCAGCAGCTTGGGATTGACAGGGCTCAAGACCCAGTACTTC. Amino acids: CASSLGLTGLKTQYF.

This CDR3 reads CASSAWQEGADTQYF. The CDR3 nucleotides are TGTGCCAGCAGTGCTTGGCAGGAAGGGGCAGATACGCAGTATTTT. The chain links TRBV6-5 to TRBJ2-3, with D possibly being TRBD1 (5 bases). Germline CDR1 MNHEY, CDR2 SVGAGI. The CDR3 loop spans 15 amino acids. Trimming pared 5 bases from V and 4 bases from J, leaving 16 bases between.

This clonotype has only one observation. CDR3 sequence reads: CASSIQGSYGYTF. CDR3 coding DNA: TGTGCCAGCAGTATACAGGGCAGCTATGGCTACACCTTC. The gene calls are TRBV25-1 and TRBJ1-2; D may be TRBD1 (6 bases). The V and J ends lost 5 bases and 4 bases respectively, with 11 bases between them. CDR1 and CDR2 (germline): MGHDK, SYGVNS. The CDR3 is made up of 13 amino acids.

The chain couples TRBV9 to TRBJ1-2; TRBD1 is a possible D gene (6 bases). V was pared by 7 bases and J by 1 base, with 11 bases between. The germline CDR1 and CDR2 sequences are SGDLS and YYNGEE. This CDR3 contains 13 residues. The CDR3 loop reads CASQGTYNYGYTF. The CDR3 region has the DNA TGTGCCAGCCAGGGGACCTATAACTATGGCTACACCTTC. Full variable domain (remainder filled in from reference TRBV9 and TRBJ1-2): DSGVTQTPKHLITATGQRVTLRCSPRSGDLSVYWYQQSLDQGLQFLIQYYNGEERAKGNILERFSAQQFPDLHSELNLSSLELGDSALYFCASQGTYNYGYTFGSGTRLTVV.

This clonotype was recorded a few times. CDR3 region: CASSHRDRGRTGELFF. The CDR3 bases are TGTGCCAGCAGCCACCGGGACAGGGGCCGCACCGGGGAGCTGTTTTTT. This sequence joins TRBV7-9 and TRBJ2-2, with 10 bases fitting TRBD1. Germline V CDR1 and CDR2: SEHNR, FQNEAQ (reference sequence). V was clipped by 5 bases and J by 4 bases; unmatched bases: 7. This CDR3 is 16 amino acids long.

This clonotype was seen a handful of times. V usage is TRBV20-1 and J usage is TRBJ1-2; D unclear. V lost 5 bases, J lost 7 bases, and 17 bases lay in between. This CDR3 has 13 amino acids. Germline lookup yields CDR1 DFQATT and CDR2 SNEGSKA (reference sequence). The CDR3 here is CSAGGRGYRGYTF. DNA for the CDR3: TGCAGTGCTGGTGGCCGAGGCTACCGTGGCTACACCTTC.

In its sample, this clonotype was seen a few times. This chain uses TRBV7-2 with TRBJ2-4, with D unclear. This CDR3 has 14 residues. The V end lost 5 bases, the J end lost 0 bases, and 8 bases lay between the germline ends. From germline, CDR1 is SGHTA and CDR2 FQGNSA. The CDR3 loop reads CASSPAIAKNIQYF. CDR3 nucleotide sequence: TGTGCCAGCAGCCCGGCAATAGCCAAAAACATTCAGTACTTC.

A few counts support this clonotype. The V and J genes are TRBV5-1 and TRBJ2-2; D remains ambiguous. Deletions cut 6 bases from V and 2 bases from J, with 11 bases between. This CDR3 has 14 amino acids. Germline V gene sequence: CDR1 SGHRS, CDR2 YFSETQ. CDR3 region: CASTADVNTGELFF. CDR3 in DNA: TGCGCCAGCACGGCGGACGTCAACACCGGGGAGCTGTTTTTT.

The chain joins TRBV5-1 to TRBJ2-5; tentatively, D is TRBD2 (6 bases). V was trimmed by 5 bases and J by 1 base, leaving 9 bases between them. The V gene's germline CDR1 is SGHRS and CDR2 YFSETQ. The CDR3 has 13 amino acids. The CDR3 here is CASRGGVQETQYF. The CDR3 coding sequence is TGCGCCAGCAGAGGCGGGGTCCAAGAGACCCAGTACTTC.

The chain employs TRBV19 and TRBJ2-3, with D unclear. This CDR3 has 14 amino acids. V shed 8 bases and J shed 1 base, with 13 bases lying between them. CDR1 and CDR2 (germline): LNHDA, SQIVND (reference sequence). CDR3 residues: CASRRKFGTDTQYF. CDR3 coding DNA: TGTGCCAGTCGCCGGAAGTTCGGCACAGATACGCAGTATTTT. The full variable domain, in which reference TRBV19 and TRBJ2-3 provide the parts outside the CDR3, is DGGITQSPKYLFRKEGQNVTLSCEQNLNHDAMYWYRQDPGQGLRLIYYSQIVNDFQKGDIAEGYSVSREKKESFPLTVTSAQKNPTAFYLCASRRKFGTDTQYFGPGTRLTVL.

This clonotype was detected a few times. This sequence joins TRBV9 and TRBJ2-7; 7 bases map to TRBD2. V was pared by 4 bases and J by 7 bases, with 8 bases of the junction left unmatched. CDR3 length equals 13 residues. The germline V gene has CDR1 SGDLS and CDR2 YYNGEE. The CDR3 DNA reads as TGTGCCAGCAGCACCCGACTAGCCCAGGAGCAGTACTTC. This gives the protein CASSTRLAQEQYF.

The CDR3 loop reads CASSVRASYEQYV. The CDR3 DNA sequence: TGTGCCAGCAGTGTCAGGGCATCCTACGAGCAGTACGTC. The chain uses TRBV2 and TRBJ2-7; a possible D gene is TRBD1 (5 bases). CDR3 size: 13 residues. Trimming shortened V by 4 bases and J by 1 base, and 8 bases separated the two germline ends. Germline V gene sequence: CDR1 SNHLY, CDR2 FYNNEI.

The rearrangement uses TRBV10-3 and TRBJ2-2, with D maybe TRBD1 (6 bases). CDR1 and CDR2 (germline): ENHRY, SYGVKD. V was shortened by 4 bases and J by 6 bases, with 9 bases between the two germline ends. The CDR3 extends over 13 amino acids. CDR3 in amino acids: CAISAGVPGELFF. In DNA form, the CDR3 reads TGTGCCATCAGTGCAGGGGTCCCCGGGGAGCTGTTTTTT.

This chain joins TRBV12-3 or TRBV12-4 and TRBJ2-5; 7 bases align to TRBD2. Trimming cost V 7 bases and J 3 bases; bases outside gene matches: 5. The length of the CDR3 is 13 residues. The chain's CDR3 is CASTLTSEETQYF. The CDR3 DNA reads as TGTGCCAGCACTCTTACTAGCGAAGAGACCCAGTACTTC.

In its sample, this clonotype was seen a few times. The chain carries TRBV2 and TRBJ2-5; 7 bases align to TRBD1. The CDR3 spans 13 residues. V was clipped by 7 bases and J by 1 base; unmatched bases: 3. Germline values: CDR1 SNHLY, CDR2 FYNNEI. CDR3 residues: CASTRDSQETQYF. DNA of the CDR3: TGTGCCAGCACTCGGGACAGCCAAGAGACCCAGTACTTC.

This clonotype was seen a few times. V gene TRBV12-3 or TRBV12-4 combines with J gene TRBJ2-3; 8 bases fit TRBD2. The CDR3 totals 15 residues. V lost 6 bases and J lost 0; bases outside the gene matches: 5. In DNA form, the CDR3 reads TGTGCCAGCAGACCTTCTAGCGGGAGCACAGATACGCAGTATTTT. As protein: CASRPSSGSTDTQYF.

This chain uses TRBV15 with TRBJ1-5; TRBD1 aligns across 8 bases. The trim removed 8 bases at V and 2 bases at J, leaving 17 bases unmatched. Germline V gene lookup returns CDR1 LNHNV and CDR2 YYDKDF (reference sequence). CDR3 length: 18 amino acids. CDR3 sequence reads: CATGKGTGFQVGNQPQHF. The CDR3 DNA is TGTGCCACCGGCAAAGGGACAGGATTCCAGGTGGGCAATCAGCCCCAGCATTTT.

The chain combines TRBV27 with TRBJ2-1, with D possibly matching TRBD1 (6 bases). CDR3 size: 14 residues. V dropped 4 bases and J dropped 9 bases, with 16 bases sitting between them. Germline CDR1 MNHEY, CDR2 SMNVEV (reference sequence). The CDR3 is CASSYALTGGEQFF. CDR3 DNA sequence: TGTGCCAGCAGTTACGCCTTGACAGGAGGTGAGCAGTTCTTC.

This chain connects TRBV2 to TRBJ2-1, with D maybe TRBD2 (5 bases). This CDR3 spans 15 amino acids. Germline V gene lookup returns CDR1 SNHLY and CDR2 FYNNEI. The V end lost 10 bases, the J end lost 2 bases, and 18 bases lay between the germline ends. DNA of the CDR3: TGTGCCACCGAACCTGGTAGCGTGCCCTACAATGAGCAGTTCTTC. Its protein product is CATEPGSVPYNEQFF.